The T cell receptor (beta chain) under discussion was sequenced for a study of neurological immune-mediated disorders. Study observations and caveats: Multiple sclerosis patients had less TCR clonal expansion than even healthy controls, unlike HTLV-1-associated myelopathy.

Per the germline V gene, CDR1 is MDHEN and CDR2 is SYDVKM. V was clipped by 6 bases and J by 9 bases, with 12 bases between them. This CDR3 has 12 amino acids. 5'RACE employing 10-nucleotide random UMIs yielded the cDNA. A single record per CDR3 protein comes from TCRdb applying MiXCR to the 5' RACE reads. Of roughly 100,000 distinct CDR3 sequences in the sample, more than 10% were seen once. This clonotype was counted many times. The target antigen is unknown. Described time point: longitudinal time-point 3. The TCR comes from a female donor with HTLV-1-associated myelopathy (HAM/TSP). Sequencing input: PBMCs. This rearrangement joins TRBV28 to TRBJ2-1; possibly TRBD2 for D (7 bases). The CDR3 is CASSLGGPEQFF. CDR3 coding DNA: TGTGCCAGCAGCCTGGGGGGGCCTGAGCAGTTCTTC.